A single TCR beta chain is shown here with its context. Clones were sequenced by immunoSEQ multiplex PCR, and TCRdb holds only the in-frame ones, with some missing. The table shows about 170,000 clones, with roughly 91% occurring only once. This sample was taken from a study of blood T cell repertoires in COVID-19. CDR1 and CDR2 from the germline V gene are MNHEY and SVGEGT. This CDR3 region has 15 residues. Unmatched junction bases numbered 6, after V lost 5 bases and J lost 2 bases. The receptor comes from a middle-aged man who had recovered from COVID-19. J is TRBJ2-7 and V is TRBV6-2 or TRBV6-3, with TRBD1 matching over 10 bases. Sequencing input: peripheral blood. CDR3 in amino acids: CASSGSGTGAYEQYF. The CDR3 DNA is TGTGCCAGCAGTGGATCCGGGACAGGGGCCTACGAGCAGTACTTC.